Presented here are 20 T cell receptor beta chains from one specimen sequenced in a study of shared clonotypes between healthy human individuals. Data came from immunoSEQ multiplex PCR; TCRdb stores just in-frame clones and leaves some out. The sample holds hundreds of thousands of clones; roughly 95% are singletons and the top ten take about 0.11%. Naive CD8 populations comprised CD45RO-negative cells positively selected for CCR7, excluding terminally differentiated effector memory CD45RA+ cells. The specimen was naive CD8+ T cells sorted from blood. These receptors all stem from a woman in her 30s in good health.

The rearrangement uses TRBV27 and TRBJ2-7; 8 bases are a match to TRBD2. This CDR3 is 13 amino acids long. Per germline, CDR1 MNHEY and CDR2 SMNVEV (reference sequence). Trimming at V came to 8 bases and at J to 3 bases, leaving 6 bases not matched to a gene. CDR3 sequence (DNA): TGTGCCAGCGGAATAGCGGGAAACTACGAGCAGTACTTC. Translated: CASGIAGNYEQYF.

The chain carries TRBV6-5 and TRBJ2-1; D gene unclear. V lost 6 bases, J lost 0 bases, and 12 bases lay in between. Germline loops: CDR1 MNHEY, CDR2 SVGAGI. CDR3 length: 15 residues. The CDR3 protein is CASSQSQFSYNEQFF. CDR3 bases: TGTGCCAGCAGCCAGAGCCAGTTCTCCTACAATGAGCAGTTCTTC.

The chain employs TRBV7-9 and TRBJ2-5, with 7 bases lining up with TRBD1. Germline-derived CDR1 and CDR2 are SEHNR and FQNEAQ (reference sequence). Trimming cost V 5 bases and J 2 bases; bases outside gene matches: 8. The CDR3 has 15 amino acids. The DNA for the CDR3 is TGTGCCAGCAGCCCGTACCGGGACAGACAAGAGACCCAGTACTTC. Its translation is CASSPYRDRQETQYF. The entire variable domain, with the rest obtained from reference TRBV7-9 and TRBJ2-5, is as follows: DTGVSQNPRHKITKRGQNVTFRCDPISEHNRLYWYRQTLGQGPEFLTYFQNEAQLEKSRLLSDRFSAERPKGSFSTLEIQRTEQGDSAMYLCASSPYRDRQETQYFGPGTRLLVL.

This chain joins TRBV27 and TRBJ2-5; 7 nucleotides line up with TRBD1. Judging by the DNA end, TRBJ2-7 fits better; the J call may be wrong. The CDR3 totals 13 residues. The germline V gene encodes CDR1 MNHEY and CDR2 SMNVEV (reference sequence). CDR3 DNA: TGTGCCAGCAGTCCGACAGGGTTCTACGAGCAGTACTTC. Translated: CASSPTGFYEQYF.

Here the CDR3 reads CASSEVAGGEGDEQYF. The CDR3 bases are TGCGCCAGCAGTGAGGTGGCAGGGGGCGAGGGGGACGAGCAGTACTTC. The chain carries TRBV10-1 and TRBJ2-7; TRBD1 matches at 8 bases. Germline assignment: CDR1 WNHNN and CDR2 SYGVQD (reference sequence). V lost 2 bases, J lost 5 bases, and 11 bases stayed unmatched. The CDR3 sequence is 16 residues long.

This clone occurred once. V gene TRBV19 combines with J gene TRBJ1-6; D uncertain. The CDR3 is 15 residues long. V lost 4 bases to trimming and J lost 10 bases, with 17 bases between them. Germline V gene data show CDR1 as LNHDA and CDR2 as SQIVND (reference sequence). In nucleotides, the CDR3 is TGTGCCAGTAGTACCTATTCCGGGATTAACTCACCCCTCCACTTT. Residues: CASSTYSGINSPLHF.

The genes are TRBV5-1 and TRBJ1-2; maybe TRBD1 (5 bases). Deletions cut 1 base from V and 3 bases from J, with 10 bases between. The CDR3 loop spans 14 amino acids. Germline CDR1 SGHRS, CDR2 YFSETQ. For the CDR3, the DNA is TGCGCCAGCAGCTTGTTGTACAGGCACTATGGCTACACCTTC. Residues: CASSLLYRHYGYTF.

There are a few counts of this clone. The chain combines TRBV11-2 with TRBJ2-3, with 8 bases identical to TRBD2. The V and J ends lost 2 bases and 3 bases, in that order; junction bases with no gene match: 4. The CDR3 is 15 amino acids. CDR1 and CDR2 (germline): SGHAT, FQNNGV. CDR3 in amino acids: CASSLFSGMTDTQYF. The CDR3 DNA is TGTGCCAGCAGCTTATTTAGCGGGATGACAGATACGCAGTATTTT.

The CDR3 DNA reads TGTGCCAGTAGTGTACTAGCGGGAGGTTCAGATACGCAGTATTTT. Amino acid sequence: CASSVLAGGSDTQYF. The rearrangement joins TRBV19 to TRBJ2-3; TRBD2 matches 12 bases. V lost 5 bases and J lost 4; bases outside the gene matches: 4. The CDR3 length is 15 residues. The V gene's germline CDR1 is LNHDA and CDR2 SQIVND (reference sequence).

The CDR3 loop is CASSSRWDEQFF. CDR3 in DNA: TGTGCCAGCAGCTCCCGCTGGGATGAGCAGTTCTTC. The chain has TRBV11-1 and TRBJ2-1; D is undetermined. Trimming removed 4 bases at V and 8 bases at J, with 9 bases between. CDR3 size: 12 residues. CDR1 is SGHAT and CDR2 is FQDESV in the germline V gene (reference sequence).

The CDR3, as DNA: TGTGCCAGCAGTCCCTGGACAGGGTATGAGCAGTTCTTC. Protein sequence: CASSPWTGYEQFF. The V and J genes are TRBV6-5 and TRBJ2-1; 8 bases line up with TRBD1. CDR1 MNHEY and CDR2 SVGAGI come from the germline V gene. The CDR3 is 13 amino acids. Trimming removed 5 bases from V and 8 bases from J; junction bases left unmatched: 5.

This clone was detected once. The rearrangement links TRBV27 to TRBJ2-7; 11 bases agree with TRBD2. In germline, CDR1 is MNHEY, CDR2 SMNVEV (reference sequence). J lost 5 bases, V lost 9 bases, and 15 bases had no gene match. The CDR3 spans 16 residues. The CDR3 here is CARGLAADAVWNEQYF. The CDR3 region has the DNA TGTGCCAGGGGACTAGCGGCGGATGCGGTCTGGAACGAGCAGTACTTC.

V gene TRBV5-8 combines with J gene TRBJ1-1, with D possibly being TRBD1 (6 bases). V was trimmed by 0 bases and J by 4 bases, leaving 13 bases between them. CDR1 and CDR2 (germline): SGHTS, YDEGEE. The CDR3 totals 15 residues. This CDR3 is CASSLVGGLGTEAFF. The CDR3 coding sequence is TGTGCCAGCAGCTTGGTGGGGGGCCTGGGCACTGAAGCTTTCTTT.

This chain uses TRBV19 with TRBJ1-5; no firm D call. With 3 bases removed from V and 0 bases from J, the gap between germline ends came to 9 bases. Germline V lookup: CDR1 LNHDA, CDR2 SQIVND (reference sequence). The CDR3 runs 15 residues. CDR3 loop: CASSMDGYSNQPQHF. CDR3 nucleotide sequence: TGTGCCAGTAGTATGGACGGTTATAGCAATCAGCCCCAGCATTTT.

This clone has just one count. DNA of the CDR3: TGTGCCAGCAGTTATGACAGGGTCCCCTACGAGCAGTACTTC. This codes for CASSYDRVPYEQYF. The chain combines TRBV6-5 with TRBJ2-7; 7 bases are a match to TRBD1. In germline, CDR1 is MNHEY, CDR2 SVGAGI. After removal of 3 bases from V and 2 bases from J, the junction contained 4 bases not matched to a gene. This CDR3 has 14 residues.

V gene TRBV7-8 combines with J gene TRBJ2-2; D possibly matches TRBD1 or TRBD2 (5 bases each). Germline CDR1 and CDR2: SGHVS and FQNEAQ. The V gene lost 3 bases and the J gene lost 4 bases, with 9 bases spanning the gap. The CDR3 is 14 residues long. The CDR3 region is CASSFLRGTGELFF. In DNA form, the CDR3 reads TGTGCCAGCAGCTTCCTGAGGGGCACCGGGGAGCTGTTTTTT.

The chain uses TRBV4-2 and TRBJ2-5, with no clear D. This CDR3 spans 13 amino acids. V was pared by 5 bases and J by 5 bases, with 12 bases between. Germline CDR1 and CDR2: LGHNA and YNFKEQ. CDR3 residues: CASSLTRMETQYF. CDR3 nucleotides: TGTGCCAGCAGCTTGACCAGGATGGAGACCCAGTACTTC.

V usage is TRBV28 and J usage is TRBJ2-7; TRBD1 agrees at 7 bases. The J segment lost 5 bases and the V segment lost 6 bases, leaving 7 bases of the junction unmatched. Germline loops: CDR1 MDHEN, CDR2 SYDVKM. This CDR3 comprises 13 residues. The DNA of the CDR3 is TGTGCCAGCAGCCCCGACAGGGCCCACGAGCAGTACTTC. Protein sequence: CASSPDRAHEQYF.

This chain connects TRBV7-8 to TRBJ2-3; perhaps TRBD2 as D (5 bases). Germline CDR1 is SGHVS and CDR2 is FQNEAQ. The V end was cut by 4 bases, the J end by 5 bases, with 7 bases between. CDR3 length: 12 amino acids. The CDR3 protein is CASSSGGDTQYF. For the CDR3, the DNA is TGTGCCAGCAGCTCCGGAGGAGATACGCAGTATTTT.

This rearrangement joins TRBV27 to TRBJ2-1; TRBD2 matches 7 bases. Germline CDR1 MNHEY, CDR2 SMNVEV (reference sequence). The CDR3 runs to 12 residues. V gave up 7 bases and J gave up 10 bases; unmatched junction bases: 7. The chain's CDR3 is CASNLGGGEQFF. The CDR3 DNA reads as TGTGCCAGCAACTTGGGGGGAGGGGAGCAGTTCTTC.